This T cell receptor (beta chain) was captured in a study of blood T cell repertoires in COVID-19. Study context: Samples taken during acute and convalescent COVID-19 were collected in the United States, Italy and Spain. PBMCs, B-cell-depleted T cells, or T cells provided the cDNA or gDNA that made up the material.

The ends were cut back, 2 bases at V and 4 bases at J, with 9 bases in the middle. CDR3 size: 14 residues. The germline V gene encodes CDR1 SGHTS and CDR2 YDEGEE. In its sample, this clone was seen a few times. Original processing methods: Reference gene primer amplification gave nucleated cell count estimates. Generated by immunoSEQ multiplex PCR, the TCRdb table keeps only in-frame clones and is missing some. V and J calls and clone size are as listed in that table; D and trimming were resolved from the DNA. The table records 200,000 to 300,000 clones, approximately 85% of them present only once. The sequencing input was peripheral blood. The V gene is TRBV5-8, the J gene TRBJ1-4, with D possibly being TRBD1 (5 bases). The TCR was taken from a woman in her seventies with acute or convalescent COVID-19. CDR3 region: CASSFGHINEKLFF. Written as DNA, the CDR3 is TGTGCCAGCAGCTTCGGACATATTAATGAAAAACTGTTTTTT.